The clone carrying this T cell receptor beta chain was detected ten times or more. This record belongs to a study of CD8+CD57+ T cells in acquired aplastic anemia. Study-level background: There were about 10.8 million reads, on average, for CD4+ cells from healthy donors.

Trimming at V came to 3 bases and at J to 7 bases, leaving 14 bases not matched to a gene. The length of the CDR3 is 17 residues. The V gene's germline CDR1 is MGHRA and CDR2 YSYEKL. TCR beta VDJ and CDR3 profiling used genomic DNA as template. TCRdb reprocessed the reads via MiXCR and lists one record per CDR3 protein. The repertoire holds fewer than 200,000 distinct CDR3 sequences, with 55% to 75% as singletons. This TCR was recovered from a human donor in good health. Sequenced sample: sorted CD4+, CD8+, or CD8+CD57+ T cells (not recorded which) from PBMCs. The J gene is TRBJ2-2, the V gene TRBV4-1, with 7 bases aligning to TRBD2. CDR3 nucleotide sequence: TGCGCCAGCAGCCAGGGTCATAGCGGGCGGGGAGACGGGGAGCTGTTTTTT. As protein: CASSQGHSGRGDGELFF.